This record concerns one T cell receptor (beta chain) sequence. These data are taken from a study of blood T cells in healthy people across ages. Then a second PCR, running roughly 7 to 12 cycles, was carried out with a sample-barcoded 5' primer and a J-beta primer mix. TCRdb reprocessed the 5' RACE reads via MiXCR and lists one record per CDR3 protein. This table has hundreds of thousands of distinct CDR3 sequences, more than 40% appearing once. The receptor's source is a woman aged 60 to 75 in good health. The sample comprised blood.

The CDR3 sequence is CASSVGGNEQYF. The CDR3, as DNA: TGTGCCAGCAGCGTAGGAGGGAACGAGCAGTACTTC. The V gene is TRBV9, the J gene TRBJ2-7, with TRBD2 as a possible D gene (5 bases). Germline values: CDR1 SGDLS, CDR2 YYNGEE. V lost 0 bases, J lost 5 bases, and 6 bases lay in between. The CDR3 has 12 residues.